These T cell receptor beta chains were read from a single sample in a study of CD8 T cells in ankylosing spondylitis. TCRdb reprocessed the 5' RACE reads with MiXCR, giving one entry per CDR3 protein. The sample includes about 240,000 distinct CDR3 sequences, around 10% of them seen just once. Sequenced input: blood, either unsorted or a sorted T cell fraction (not recorded which). The receptors were sampled from a male donor with ankylosing spondylitis or in good health (not recorded which). Both conserved end residues are part of each CDR3. D genes are given only for firm matches. The size entry is marked missing in some rows and otherwise reads once, few, many or a size class.

d_gene,abundance,j_gene,v_gene,CDR3aa,CDR3nt
.,many,TRBJ2-5,TRBV5-1,CASSYRLEETQYF,TGCGCCAGCAGCTATAGACTAGAAGAGACCCAGTACTTC
TRBD1,many,TRBJ2-2,TRBV5-1,CASSFAWGQGAGGELFF,TGCGCCAGCAGTTTCGCCTGGGGACAGGGGGCAGGCGGGGAGCTGTTTTTT
TRBD1,many,TRBJ2-2,TRBV29-1,CSVCRTGEAGELFF,TGCAGCGTATGCAGGACAGGGGAAGCCGGGGAGCTGTTTTTT
.,many,TRBJ1-5,TRBV20-1,CSATRGANQPQHF,TGCAGTGCTACCCGGGGTGCAAATCAGCCCCAGCATTTT
.,many,TRBJ2-3,TRBV20-1,CSATRRYSTDTQYF,TGCAGTGCTACGAGGAGATATAGCACAGATACGCAGTATTTT
.,many,TRBJ2-7,TRBV10-3,CAISESQGSYEQYF,TGTGCCATCAGTGAGTCCCAGGGGAGCTACGAGCAGTACTTC
.,many,TRBJ2-4,TRBV27,CASSFGAYLAKNIQYF,TGTGCCAGCAGTTTCGGGGCTTATTTGGCGAAAAACATTCAGTACTTC
.,many,TRBJ2-1,TRBV6-1,CASRPSPPNEQFF,TGTGCCAGCAGGCCGAGCCCACCGAATGAGCAGTTCTTC
.,many,TRBJ1-5,TRBV20-1,CSARDLRGNNQPQHF,TGCAGTGCTAGAGATCTCAGGGGAAATAATCAGCCCCAGCATTTT
.,.,TRBJ2-7,TRBV12-3/TRBV12-4,CASKPRAVAYEQYF,TGTGCCAGCAAACCAAGGGCCGTTGCCTACGAGCAGTACTTC
.,many,TRBJ1-2,TRBV12-3/TRBV12-4,CASSFNVLYGYTF,TGTGCCAGCAGTTTCAACGTCCTCTATGGCTACACCTTC
TRBD1,many,TRBJ2-7,TRBV5-1,CASSDAGTAYYEQYF,TGCGCCAGCAGCGATGCCGGGACAGCTTACTACGAGCAGTACTTC
TRBD1,.,TRBJ2-7,TRBV4-1,CASSQGRQGGYYEQYF,TGCGCCAGCAGCCAAGGTAGACAGGGTGGCTACTACGAGCAGTACTTC
.,few,TRBJ2-1,TRBV3-1,CASSQGDLAANEQFF,TGTGCCAGCAGCCAAGGAGATTTAGCGGCGAATGAGCAGTTCTTC
TRBD2,many,TRBJ2-1,TRBV9,CASSNQNGGAAEQFF,TGTGCCAGCAGCAACCAAAACGGGGGGGCCGCTGAGCAGTTCTTC
.,many,TRBJ1-5,TRBV4-1,CASSQEVGVLQPQHF,TGCGCCAGCAGCCAAGAAGTAGGGGTCCTTCAGCCCCAGCATTTT
.,many,TRBJ1-6,TRBV12-3/TRBV12-4,CASSLQGNGTPLHF,TGTGCCAGCAGTTTACAAGGGAATGGGACACCCCTCCACTTT
.,many,TRBJ1-2,TRBV27,CASRPRAGGYGYTF,TGTGCCAGCAGACCCCGGGCCGGCGGCTATGGCTACACCTTC
.,few,TRBJ1-2,TRBV27,CASSSTPYYGYTF,TGTGCCAGCAGTTCGACTCCCTACTATGGCTACACCTTC
.,many,TRBJ2-5,TRBV20-1,CSASGQIQETQYF,TGCAGTGCTAGCGGACAGATCCAAGAGACCCAGTACTTC
.,many,TRBJ2-1,TRBV12-3/TRBV12-4,CASSPGQSYNEQFF,TGTGCCAGCAGTCCCGGACAGTCCTACAATGAGCAGTTCTTC
.,many,TRBJ2-1,TRBV6-5,CASSYLIAAPYNEQFF,TGTGCCAGCAGTTACCTTATAGCGGCTCCATACAATGAGCAGTTCTTC
.,many,TRBJ2-1,TRBV12-3/TRBV12-4,CASLGRYEQFF,TGTGCCAGCCTGGGGCGCTATGAGCAGTTCTTC
TRBD1,many,TRBJ1-6,TRBV20-1,CSARDSGTGSSPLHF,TGCAGTGCTAGGGACTCCGGGACAGGGTCTTCACCCCTCCACTTT
.,many,TRBJ2-7,TRBV29-1,CSARGYGGGQYF,TGCAGCGCCCGAGGCTACGGAGGAGGGCAGTACTTC
.,few,TRBJ2-1,TRBV3-1,CASSQGFGPGRVEQFF,TGTGCCAGCAGCCAAGGATTCGGACCAGGGCGTGTTGAGCAGTTCTTC
TRBD2,few,TRBJ2-1,TRBV20-1,CSARDPTSAQFYNEQFF,TGCAGTGCTAGAGATCCGACTAGCGCGCAATTCTACAATGAGCAGTTCTTC
TRBD2,.,TRBJ2-3,TRBV7-8,CASSSPGLAETSTDTQYF,TGTGCCAGCAGCTCACCGGGACTAGCGGAAACTAGCACAGATACGCAGTATTTT
TRBD2,many,TRBJ2-3,TRBV29-1,CSAPGTSGRGTLLPRTDTQYF,TGCAGCGCCCCCGGGACTAGCGGGAGGGGAACCCTACTCCCCCGCACAGATACGCAGTATTTT
.,many,TRBJ2-5,TRBV10-3,CAISAGVETQYF,TGTGCCATCAGTGCTGGGGTGGAGACCCAGTACTTC
.,.,TRBJ1-1,TRBV11-2,CASSIRQTNTEAFF,TGTGCCAGCAGCATTAGACAAACGAACACTGAAGCTTTCTTT
.,many,TRBJ1-6,TRBV5-1,CASSGEYTGNSPLHF,TGCGCCAGCAGCGGAGAGTATACAGGAAATTCACCCCTCCACTTT
.,few,TRBJ2-7,TRBV2,CASSQPMDEQYF,TGTGCCAGCAGCCAACCTATGGACGAGCAGTACTTC
TRBD2,many,TRBJ2-5,TRBV11-2,CASSLYGTRAETQYF,TGTGCCAGCAGCTTATACGGGACTAGGGCAGAGACCCAGTACTTC
.,.,TRBJ2-7,TRBV6-5,CASSSDLALTYEQYF,TGTGCCAGCAGTTCCGACCTAGCGCTTACCTACGAGCAGTACTTC
.,few,TRBJ2-1,TRBV27,CASREFNEQFF,TGTGCCAGCAGAGAATTTAATGAGCAGTTCTTC
.,many,TRBJ1-1,TRBV20-1,CSAVQIMNTEAFF,TGCAGTGCCGTCCAGATAATGAACACTGAAGCTTTCTTT
TRBD1,.,TRBJ2-4,TRBV6-5,CASSYSIGTGAHIQYF,TGTGCCAGCAGTTACTCGATAGGGACAGGGGCGCACATTCAGTACTTC
.,many,TRBJ2-5,TRBV24-1,CATSDDHGQIQRETQYF,TGTGCCACCAGTGACGACCATGGACAAATTCAAAGGGAGACCCAGTACTTC
.,few,TRBJ1-5,TRBV20-1,CSAKRAGTDFTSNQPQHF,TGCAGTGCAAAGAGGGCGGGGACGGATTTTACAAGCAATCAGCCCCAGCATTTT
.,many,TRBJ2-2,TRBV12-3/TRBV12-4,CASSLGSLTGELFF,TGTGCCAGCAGTTTGGGCAGCCTCACCGGGGAGCTGTTTTTT
.,few,TRBJ1-6,TRBV2,CASSEKRPSSYNSPLHF,TGTGCCAGCAGTGAAAAACGTCCTAGCTCCTATAATTCACCCCTCCACTTT
.,many,TRBJ2-2,TRBV12-3/TRBV12-4,CASSRDLNTGELFF,TGTGCCAGCAGCCGGGACTTGAACACCGGGGAGCTGTTTTTT
.,few,TRBJ1-3,TRBV18,CASSPIPGRSSGNTIYF,TGTGCCAGCTCACCTATACCGGGACGTAGCTCTGGAAACACCATATATTTT
.,few,TRBJ2-1,TRBV5-1,CASSRDGLPSSYNEQFF,TGCGCCAGCAGCCGAGACGGGCTTCCCAGCTCCTACAATGAGCAGTTCTTC
.,many,TRBJ1-2,TRBV12-3/TRBV12-4,CASSLGRLDYGYTF,TGTGCCAGCAGTTTAGGCCGACTGGACTATGGCTACACCTTC
TRBD1,few,TRBJ1-6,TRBV28,CASRGQGISPLHF,TGTGCCAGCAGGGGACAGGGGATTTCACCCCTCCACTTT
TRBD1,few,TRBJ2-2,TRBV3-1,CASTQWTGDLNTGELFF,TGTGCCTCCACCCAATGGACAGGGGACCTAAACACCGGGGAGCTGTTTTTT